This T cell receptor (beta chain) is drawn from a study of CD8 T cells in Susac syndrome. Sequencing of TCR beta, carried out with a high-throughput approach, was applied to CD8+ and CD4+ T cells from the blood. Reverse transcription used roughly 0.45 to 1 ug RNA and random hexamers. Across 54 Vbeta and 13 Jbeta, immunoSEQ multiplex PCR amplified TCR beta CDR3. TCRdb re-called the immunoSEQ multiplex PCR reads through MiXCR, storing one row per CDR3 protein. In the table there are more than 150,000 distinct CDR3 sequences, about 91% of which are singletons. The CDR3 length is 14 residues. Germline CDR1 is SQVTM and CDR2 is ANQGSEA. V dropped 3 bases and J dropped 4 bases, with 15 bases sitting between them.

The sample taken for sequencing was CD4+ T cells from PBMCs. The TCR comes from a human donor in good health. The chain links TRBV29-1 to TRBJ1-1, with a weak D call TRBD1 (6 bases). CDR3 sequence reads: CSVDRLTGRTEAFF. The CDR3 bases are TGCAGCGTTGATCGCCTTACAGGGCGCACTGAAGCTTTCTTT.